This T cell receptor beta chain is drawn from a study of T cells in localized non-small cell lung cancer. As for this clone: Its antigen is still unknown.

V was cut by 8 bases and J by 3 bases, with 17 bases left in between. Germline V lookup: CDR1 SNHLY, CDR2 FYNNEI. The CDR3 covers 15 residues. General study points: A denser population of T cells in blood accompanied longer overall survival. Within adjacent lung there appeared a median approximately 60 of the top 100 tumor clones. Uninvolved adjacent lung had higher T cell clonality than tumor and all other tissues.

Clones were read by immunoSEQ multiplex PCR, and TCRdb kept only the in-frame ones, dropping some. There are under 95,000 clones in the sample; approximately 80% occur only once, and 8% to 10% lies in the top ten. The origin of this receptor is a female donor aged 60 or older with stage I lung adenocarcinoma. V usage is TRBV2 and J usage is TRBJ2-1, with D maybe TRBD2 (6 bases). This material consisted of peripheral blood, taken before any cancer treatment. CDR3 sequence reads: CASSPRDSYYNEQFF. DNA of the CDR3: TGTGCCAGCTCCCCTCGGGACTCCTACTACAATGAGCAGTTCTTC. Full variable domain (missing parts from reference TRBV2 and TRBJ2-1): EPEVTQTPSHQVTQMGQEVILRCVPISNHLYFYWYRQILGQKVEFLVSFYNNEISEKSEIFDDQFSVERPDGSNFTLKIRSTKLEDSAMYFCASSPRDSYYNEQFFGPGTRLTVL.